Described below is a single TCR beta chain sequence and its context. This record comes from a study of response to subunit inactivated influenza vaccine. TCRdb re-analysed the RT-PCR reads in MiXCR, keeping a single row per CDR3 protein. This table holds more than 150,000 distinct CDR3 sequences, around 9.2% found once. The length of the CDR3 is 15 residues. The germline gives CDR1 MDHEN, CDR2 SYDVKM. With V trimmed by 7 bases and J by 3 bases, 7 bases remained unmatched. The sample in question was non-naive T cells sorted from PBMCs, obtained on the day of vaccination. This chain connects TRBV28 to TRBJ2-1; 9 positions match TRBD1. This TCR derives from a man between 50 and 59 years old who received an inactivated influenza vaccine. CDR3 residues: CASTTGQGNYNEQFF. In DNA, the CDR3 is TGTGCCAGCACCACGGGACAGGGAAACTACAATGAGCAGTTCTTC.